The 32 T cell receptor beta chains given below trace back to one sample, sequenced in a study of PD-L1 blockade in urothelial cancer. Time point defined: pretreatment peripheral blood. Libraries were prepared by immunoSEQ multiplex PCR; TCRdb keeps only in-frame clonotypes and omits some of them. The repertoire has 55,000 to 80,000 clones, approximately 83% of them found once; the top ten carry 15%. The material was PBMCs, obtained around atezolizumab (anti-PD-L1) treatment. The source is a man between 60 and 75 years old with urothelial cancer.

This clone is a singleton in its sample. The chain joins TRBV28 to TRBJ1-6, with 10 bases aligning to TRBD1. Looked up from germline, CDR1 is MDHEN and CDR2 is SYDVKM. The CDR3 totals 14 residues. Losses at the gene ends were 4 bases for V and 17 bases for J; bases not matched to a gene: 11. The CDR3 protein is CASSYGTGTGAVHF. The CDR3, as DNA: TGTGCCAGCAGTTATGGTACCGGGACAGGGGCAGTCCACTTT.

This rearrangement joins TRBV4-1 to TRBJ2-2; a possible D gene is TRBD2 (6 bases). The CDR3 sequence is 17 residues long. Trimming left V 5 bases short and J 0 bases short, with 16 bases between. Germline V lookup: CDR1 MGHRA, CDR2 YSYEKL. CDR3 region: CASSTRYGGSNTGELFF. The DNA of the CDR3 is TGCGCCAGCAGCACGCGCTATGGGGGGTCGAACACCGGGGAGCTGTTTTTT.

The table lists this clone with a few counts. The chain combines TRBV5-1 with TRBJ1-4; TRBD1 is a possible D gene (5 bases). CDR1 and CDR2 (germline): SGHRS, YFSETQ. CDR3 size: 14 residues. Trimming shortened V by 4 bases and J by 7 bases, and 14 bases separated the two germline ends. CDR3 protein: CASSPSEGVEKLFF. DNA for the CDR3: TGCGCCAGCAGCCCCAGTGAAGGGGTTGAAAAACTGTTTTTT.

J is TRBJ2-7 and V is TRBV5-6; D possibly corresponds to TRBD1 (7 bases). The CDR3 contains 14 residues. CDR1 is SGHDT, CDR2 YYEEEE, per germline. V dropped 1 base and J dropped 3 bases, with 11 bases sitting between them. The DNA of the CDR3 is TGTGCCAGCAGCTTGATCAGGGGGGACTACGAGCAGTACTTC. This gives the protein CASSLIRGDYEQYF.

The V and J genes are TRBV18 and TRBJ1-2; the D is unclear. CDR3 length: 17 amino acids. CDR1 KGHSH and CDR2 LQKENI come from the germline V gene. Trimming cost V 3 bases and J 3 bases, with 20 bases left between them. As DNA, the CDR3 is TGTGCCAGCTCACCTCGACCCGGGATCGAGAGGGACTATGGCTACACCTTC. This translates into CASSPRPGIERDYGYTF.

This chain joins TRBV18 and TRBJ1-2; 7 nucleotides align to TRBD1. CDR1 is KGHSH and CDR2 is LQKENI in the germline V gene. The CDR3 sequence is 14 residues long. Losses at the gene ends were 3 bases for V and 1 base for J; bases not matched to a gene: 2. In nucleotides, the CDR3 is TGTGCCAGCTCACCGGACAGGAATAACTATGGCTACACCTTC. It encodes CASSPDRNNYGYTF.

CDR3 DNA: TGTGCCACCAGCAGAGAGGGGACAGTCTACTACGAGCAGTACTTC. Encoded protein: CATSREGTVYYEQYF. The V and J genes are TRBV15 and TRBJ2-7, with 7 positions matching TRBD1. This CDR3 comprises 15 residues. Germline lookup yields CDR1 LNHNV and CDR2 YYDKDF (reference sequence). V dropped 0 bases and J dropped 3; count of bases not matched to a gene: 5.

This clone came up once. V and J are TRBV11-3 and TRBJ1-5, with 7 bases fitting TRBD1. There are 18 residues in the CDR3. Germline CDR1 and CDR2: SGHNT and YENEEA. Germline trimming cut 5 bases from V and 2 bases from J; bases unmatched to any gene: 15. The CDR3 loop reads CASSPPTGPSRGNQPQHF. The DNA of the CDR3 is TGTGCCAGCAGCCCCCCGACAGGGCCTAGCCGGGGCAATCAGCCCCAGCATTTT. The variable domain in full, with the rest retrieved from reference TRBV11-3 and TRBJ1-5, is EAGVVQSPRYKIIEKKQPVAFWCNPISGHNTLYWYLQNLGQGPELLIRYENEEAVDDSQLPKDRFSAERLKGVDSTLKIQPAELGDSAVYLCASSPPTGPSRGNQPQHFGDGTRLSIL.

The chain combines TRBV18 with TRBJ2-7, with TRBD1 matching over 8 bases. Per the germline V gene, CDR1 is KGHSH and CDR2 is LQKENI. The CDR3 is 12 residues long. With V trimmed by 4 bases and J by 7 bases, 3 bases remained unmatched. In DNA form, the CDR3 reads TGTGCCAGCTCACGGACAGGGTTAGAGCAGTACTTC. Amino acids: CASSRTGLEQYF.

This chain uses TRBV25-1 with TRBJ2-3; weak D call: TRBD2 (7 bases). V was pared by 1 base and J by 7 bases, with 15 bases between. The CDR3 length is 15 residues. The V gene's germline CDR1 is MGHDK and CDR2 SYGVNS. Here the CDR3 DNA reads TGTGCCAGCAGTGAATCGTGGGGGGGCCTTTATACGCAGTATTTT. Translation gives CASSESWGGLYTQYF.

This chain joins TRBV15 and TRBJ2-5; 7 positions match TRBD1. This CDR3 is 13 amino acids long. J lost 2 bases, V lost 4 bases, and 1 base had no gene match. Germline CDR1 reads LNHNV; CDR2 reads YYDKDF (reference sequence). In DNA, the CDR3 is TGTGCCACCAGCAACAGGGGTCAAGAGACCCAGTACTTC. It codes for CATSNRGQETQYF.

The chain is built from TRBV7-6 and TRBJ2-1; possible D gene TRBD2, 5 bases. This CDR3 region has 16 residues. Deletions cut 6 bases from V and 0 bases from J, with 15 bases between. From germline, CDR1 is SGHVS and CDR2 FNYEAQ. CDR3 coding DNA: TGTGCCAGCAGTACCGGACTCTCAAGCTCCTACAATGAGCAGTTCTTC. This gives the protein CASSTGLSSSYNEQFF.

The genes are TRBV5-1 and TRBJ1-2, with D unresolved. The length of the CDR3 is 13 residues. Germline CDR1 reads SGHRS; CDR2 reads YFSETQ. V shed 4 bases and J shed 4 bases, with 11 bases lying between them. CDR3: CASSVGSIYGYTF. The DNA for the CDR3 is TGCGCCAGCAGCGTCGGGTCAATCTATGGCTACACCTTC.

The chain couples TRBV18 to TRBJ1-5, with D perhaps matching TRBD1 (6 bases). The CDR3 is 15 residues long. In germline, CDR1 is KGHSH, CDR2 LQKENI. Trimming took off 3 bases at V and 7 bases at J, with 16 bases between the two ends. The CDR3 DNA reads TGTGCCAGCTCACCGACACAGGGAAGTCAACAGCCCCAGCATTTT. Translation: CASSPTQGSQQPQHF.

Comments on this clone: Germline is not matched at one junction end, which may reflect a read error. The rearrangement uses TRBV7-7 and TRBJ2-7, with D possibly TRBD1 on 6 matching bases. Germline CDR1 SSHAT, CDR2 FNYEAQ (reference sequence). CDR3 size: 14 residues. The CDR3 loop is CASSLDWTAYEQYF. CDR3 coding DNA: TGTGCTAGCAGCTTAGATTGGACAGCCTACGAGCAGTACTTC. The variable domain in full, with the rest retrieved from reference TRBV7-7 and TRBJ2-7, is GAGVSQSPRYKVTKRGQDVTLRCDPISSHATLYWYQQALGQGPEFLTYFNYEAQPDKSGLPSDRFSAERPEGSISTLTIQRTEQRDSAMYRCASSLDWTAYEQYFGPGTRLTVT.

This clone was recorded once. This chain uses TRBV19 with TRBJ2-6; 7 nucleotides line up with TRBD1. CDR1 is LNHDA and CDR2 is SQIVND in the germline V gene (reference sequence). The CDR3 has 15 amino acids. The V and J ends lost 9 bases and 2 bases, in that order; junction bases with no gene match: 7. DNA for the CDR3: TGTGCCAGCGGTCCTCAGGGGGCTGGGGCCAACGTCCTGACTTTC. Translated, it gives CASGPQGAGANVLTF.

This clone was found a few times. In nucleotides, the CDR3 is TGTGCCTCCCGAGCGGGCGGAGACACAGATACGCAGTATTTT. It codes for CASRAGGDTDTQYF. The chain has TRBV10-3 and TRBJ2-3, with a possible D match to TRBD2 (6 bases). Trimming stripped 11 bases from V and 2 bases from J, with 17 bases between. The V gene's germline CDR1 is ENHRY and CDR2 SYGVKD. The CDR3 extends over 14 amino acids.

The V gene is TRBV18, the J gene TRBJ1-1, with TRBD1 matching over 7 bases. This CDR3 is 16 amino acids long. V shed 3 bases and J 0 bases; nucleotides not matched to a gene: 7. In germline, CDR1 is KGHSH, CDR2 LQKENI. The CDR3 here is CASSPRTGFMNTEAFF. CDR3 nucleotides: TGTGCCAGCTCACCCCGGACAGGATTTATGAACACTGAAGCTTTCTTT.

The DNA for the CDR3 is TGCGCCAGCAGCCGCTCCGATTTCGGGGGGGACACCGGGGAGCTGTTTTTT. It encodes CASSRSDFGGDTGELFF. The chain is built from TRBV5-1 and TRBJ2-2; 8 bases line up with TRBD2. The CDR3 sequence is 17 residues long. Germline V gene data show CDR1 as SGHRS and CDR2 as YFSETQ. Trimming at V came to 4 bases and at J to 3 bases, leaving 11 bases not matched to a gene.

The chain combines TRBV7-3 with TRBJ2-1; 11 bases line up with TRBD2. With V trimmed by 5 bases and J by 1 base, 16 bases remained unmatched. Germline CDR1 SGHTA, CDR2 FQGTGA. This CDR3 is built from 20 residues. The CDR3 DNA follows: TGTGCCAGCAGCGGCCAACTAGCGGGGGAGCCACGAAAATCCTACAATGAGCAGTTCTTC. It translates to CASSGQLAGEPRKSYNEQFF.

The rearrangement uses TRBV30 and TRBJ1-2; 10 bases are shared with TRBD1. The CDR3 runs to 12 residues. Trimming cost V 7 bases and J 2 bases; bases outside gene matches: 1. The germline gives CDR1 GTSNPN, CDR2 SVGIG (reference sequence). This CDR3 is CASGQGNYGYTF. The CDR3, as DNA: TGTGCCTCGGGACAGGGGAACTATGGCTACACCTTC.

This chain links TRBV10-3 with TRBJ2-5; 11 bases are shared with TRBD2. CDR1 and CDR2 from the germline V gene are ENHRY and SYGVKD. CDR3 length equals 17 residues. V trimming: 2 bases; J trimming: 4 bases; junction bases outside the gene matches: 9. The CDR3 loop reads CAISENIGLAGGETQYF. DNA of the CDR3: TGTGCCATCAGTGAGAACATTGGGCTAGCGGGGGGAGAGACCCAGTACTTC.

This rearrangement joins TRBV27 to TRBJ1-5; the match to TRBD1 covers 9 bases. Germline CDR1 and CDR2: MNHEY and SMNVEV (reference sequence). V shed 3 bases and J 4 bases; nucleotides not matched to a gene: 7. This CDR3 region has 16 residues. DNA of the CDR3: TGTGCCAGCAGTTTGAACCGGGACAGGGTAAATCAGCCCCAGCATTTT. The encoded protein is CASSLNRDRVNQPQHF.

The chain uses TRBV10-3 and TRBJ2-3; D perhaps matches TRBD1 (6 bases). Germline V gene lookup returns CDR1 ENHRY and CDR2 SYGVKD. This CDR3 is built from 16 residues. With 9 bases removed from V and 0 bases from J, the gap between germline ends came to 19 bases. The CDR3 reads CAISPGTTISTDTQYF. The CDR3 DNA reads TGTGCCATTTCTCCCGGGACAACCATCAGCACAGATACGCAGTATTTT.

This CDR3 is CASRPGGLMVKTQYF. For the CDR3, the DNA is TGTGCCAGCCGCCCCGGGGGACTAATGGTGAAGACCCAGTACTTC. The rearrangement links TRBV6-1 to TRBJ2-5, with TRBD2 matching 7 bases. The V and J ends lost 8 bases and 6 bases, in that order; junction bases with no gene match: 15. The germline V gene encodes CDR1 MNHNS and CDR2 SASEGT. The CDR3 spans 15 residues.

The chain employs TRBV5-1 and TRBJ1-1, with a tentative D call TRBD1 (6 bases). The CDR3 loop spans 15 amino acids. CDR1 and CDR2 (germline): SGHRS, YFSETQ. Trimming pared 0 bases from V and 1 base from J, leaving 10 bases between. The CDR3 loop reads CASSLDLTGNTEAFF. The CDR3 coding sequence is TGCGCCAGCAGCTTGGATTTGACAGGGAACACTGAAGCTTTCTTT. The full variable domain, rest sourced from reference TRBV5-1 and TRBJ1-1, is KAGVTQTPRYLIKTRGQQVTLSCSPISGHRSVSWYQQTPGQGLQFLFEYFSETQRNKGNFPGRFSGRQFSNSRSEMNVSTLELGDSALYLCASSLDLTGNTEAFFGQGTRLTVV.

V gene TRBV5-1 combines with J gene TRBJ1-1; no clear D. The CDR3 runs to 12 residues. Germline CDR1 is SGHRS and CDR2 is YFSETQ. V lost 1 base, J lost 4 bases, and 5 bases lay in between. CDR3 in DNA: TGCGCCAGCAGCTTGCCGGGCACTGAAGCTTTCTTT. Translated: CASSLPGTEAFF. Filled out from reference TRBV5-1 and TRBJ1-1, the complete variable domain reads KAGVTQTPRYLIKTRGQQVTLSCSPISGHRSVSWYQQTPGQGLQFLFEYFSETQRNKGNFPGRFSGRQFSNSRSEMNVSTLELGDSALYLCASSLPGTEAFFGQGTRLTVV.

The chain links TRBV6-5 to TRBJ1-1; 9 bases map to TRBD1. The CDR3 totals 13 residues. The germline CDR1 and CDR2 sequences are MNHEY and SVGAGI. V trimming: 8 bases; J trimming: 6 bases; junction bases outside the gene matches: 7. CDR3 sequence (DNA): TGTGCCAGCTGGGGACAGGGCTTGTCTGAAGCTTTCTTT. Its protein product is CASWGQGLSEAFF.

CDR3 in DNA: TGTGCCAGCAGGAAACAGGGGGCGACAGATACGCAGTATTTT. Its translation: CASRKQGATDTQYF. The chain couples TRBV6-6 to TRBJ2-3; 9 bases fit TRBD1. The CDR3 sequence is 14 residues long. Trimming cost V 6 bases and J 3 bases; bases outside gene matches: 4. The V gene's germline CDR1 is MNHNY and CDR2 SVGAGI (reference sequence).

A note on this clone: The sample contains more than one DNA sequence encoding this CDR3. This chain joins TRBV5-1 and TRBJ1-4, with TRBD1 identical over 10 bases. Germline values: CDR1 SGHRS, CDR2 YFSETQ. The CDR3 contains 14 residues. The V gene end was trimmed by 3 bases and the J gene end by 5 bases; junction bases not matched to a gene: 1. The CDR3 nucleotides are TGCGCCAGCAGCTCGGGACAGGGGAATGAAAAACTGTTTTTT. Translation gives CASSSGQGNEKLFF.

The chain links TRBV7-2 to TRBJ1-1; no definite D call. The CDR3 extends over 13 amino acids. V lost 1 base, J lost 0 bases, and 3 bases lay in between. Germline-derived CDR1 and CDR2 are SGHTA and FQGNSA. The CDR3 is CASSLVLNTEAFF. In DNA form, the CDR3 reads TGTGCCAGCAGCTTAGTCTTGAACACTGAAGCTTTCTTT.

The rearrangement links TRBV10-2 to TRBJ2-1; 10 nucleotides match TRBD2. The CDR3 is 15 residues long. The junction had 16 bases not matched to a gene; V was cut back by 6 bases and J by 14 bases. CDR1 is WSHSY and CDR2 is SAAADI in the germline V gene. CDR3 nucleotides: TGCGCCAGCAGGGGTGGCCTAGCGGGGGACACCGGCGAGTTCTTC. This gives the protein CASRGGLAGDTGEFF.